The rows below give T cell receptor beta chains drawn from one sample of a study of beta chain features in type 1 diabetes. This table comes from immunoSEQ multiplex PCR, and its TCRdb copy is limited to in-frame clones, with some not included. Of about 900,000 clones listed, roughly 15% are singletons. Sequencing was carried out using naive CD4+ T cells from blood. The receptors were gathered from a woman aged 18-29 years in good health. Both conserved end residues are part of each CDR3. A D gene is named only where the DNA matches it firmly. The size entry is marked missing in some rows and otherwise reads once, few, many or a size class.

clone size	D gene	V gene	J gene	CDR3 DNA	CDR3 protein
NA	TRBD2	TRBV19	TRBJ2-7	TGTGCCAGTAGTGGGCGGACTAGCGGGCGTAGGGACTACGAGCAGTACTTC	CASSGRTSGRRDYEQYF
few	NA	TRBV10-3	TRBJ2-7	TGTGCCATCAGTGATTATGCGGACTCCTACGAGCAGTACTTC	CAISDYADSYEQYF
NA	NA	TRBV18	TRBJ2-7	TGTGCCAGCTCATCCGGGACCGGCCATGACGAGCAGTACTTC	CASSSGTGHDEQYF
few	NA	TRBV7-9	TRBJ2-7	TGTGCCAGCAGCTTAGATCTCTTCTACGAGCAGTACTTC	CASSLDLFYEQYF
NA	TRBD2	TRBV7-9	TRBJ2-3	TGTGCCAGCAGCTTAGGATCGGGAGGTCTCCCAGATACGCAGTATTTT	CASSLGSGGLPDTQYF
NA	TRBD1	TRBV6-6	TRBJ2-2	TGTGCCAGCAGTTTTCAGGGGGTGGCGACCGGGGAGCTGTTTTTT	CASSFQGVATGELFF
NA	NA	TRBV2	TRBJ1-5	TGTGCCAGTAGTGGGGAACAGTATAGCAATCAGCCCCAGCATTTT	CASSGEQYSNQPQHF
NA	TRBD1	TRBV18	TRBJ1-2	TGTGCCAGCTCACCACTGGGACAGGGATTCGATGGCTACACCTTC	CASSPLGQGFDGYTF
few	NA	TRBV9	TRBJ1-5	TGTGCCAGCAGCGTAGCTCGGGAGAACACTTGCAATCAGCCCCAGCATTTT	CASSVARENTCNQPQHF
NA	TRBD1	TRBV5-5	TRBJ2-5	TGTGCCAGCAGCTTGGCCGGGACAGGGGGCGCGAAGACCCAGTACTTC	CASSLAGTGGAKTQYF
NA	TRBD1	TRBV6-5	TRBJ1-1	TGTGCCAGCGCCCGGCTGTGGACAGGCGAACAAGCTTTCTTT	CASARLWTGEQAFF
few	TRBD2	TRBV29-1	TRBJ2-5	TGCAGCGTTTCCAGACTAGCGGGAGCGGAAGAGACCCAGTACTTC	CSVSRLAGAEETQYF
NA	NA	TRBV6-1	TRBJ1-2	TGTGCCAGTCGTGGAAGAGGAGTTAACTATGGCTACACCTTC	CASRGRGVNYGYTF
few	NA	TRBV5-1	TRBJ1-4	TGCGCCAGCAGCTTGGGACGGAGGCTAAATGAAAAACTGTTTTTT	CASSLGRRLNEKLFF
NA	NA	TRBV28	TRBJ2-2	TGTGCCAGCAGCCCCGGGACTTTCACCGGGGAGCTGTTTTTT	CASSPGTFTGELFF
few	NA	TRBV19	TRBJ2-3	TGTGCCAGTAGTATTCTCCAGGGGTTCGGAGGTACGCAGTATTTT	CASSILQGFGGTQYF
NA	NA	TRBV7-9	TRBJ2-2	TGTGCCAGCAGCTTAGCGACAGGACAGACGAACACCGGGGAGCTGTTTTTT	CASSLATGQTNTGELFF
few	NA	TRBV6-6	TRBJ1-5	TGTGCCATCAGTGATCGGGATCAGCCCCAGCATTTT	CAISDRDQPQHF
NA	NA	TRBV7-2	TRBJ2-7	TGTGCCAGCAGCTTAGTGGGACCCGGAATTGAGTACGAGCAGTACTTC	CASSLVGPGIEYEQYF
NA	NA	TRBV7-2	TRBJ2-7	TGTGCCAGCAGCTCTATCGGGCCCTCTCCGGCCCGTTTCTACGAGCAGTACTTC	CASSSIGPSPARFYEQYF
NA	TRBD1	TRBV7-8	TRBJ2-4	TGTGCCAGCAGCTTGGGACAGAGAGACATTCAGTACTTC	CASSLGQRDIQYF
NA	NA	TRBV6-5	TRBJ2-2	TGTGCCAGCAAACCCCGGAGTTCGAACACCGGGGAGCTGTTTTTT	CASKPRSSNTGELFF
few	TRBD2	TRBV2	TRBJ2-1	TGTGCCAGCCACCGGGAGGGTGAGCAGTTCTTC	CASHREGEQFF
NA	NA	TRBV27	TRBJ2-7	TGTGCCAGCAGCTTGGGTGGACGGCTCCCCGGGGAGCAGTACTTC	CASSLGGRLPGEQYF
NA	TRBD2	TRBV5-4	TRBJ2-1	TGCGCCAGCAGCCCTCAAGCGGGAGGGAGGAAGTTCGATGAGCAGTTCTTC	CASSPQAGGRKFDEQFF
NA	NA	TRBV10-3	TRBJ2-3	TGTGCCATCAGTGCCCGGGGGAGTGGTCGGAGCACAGATACGCAGTATTTT	CAISARGSGRSTDTQYF
NA	NA	TRBV28	TRBJ2-7	TGTGCCAGCAGTAGCCCTATCTACGAGCAGTACTTC	CASSSPIYEQYF
few	TRBD2	TRBV7-9	TRBJ2-5	TGTGCCAGCAGCTCGTTAGCGGGAGCCCGGGCCCAGTACTTC	CASSSLAGARAQYF
few	TRBD1	TRBV2	TRBJ2-7	TGTGCCAGCAGTTACGGGACAGGGGGTTTCTACGAGCAGTACTTC	CASSYGTGGFYEQYF
few	NA	TRBV28	TRBJ1-3	TGTGCCAGCAGTTCGGCATCGTCCGCCGGAAACACCATATATTTT	CASSSASSAGNTIYF
NA	NA	TRBV19	TRBJ2-1	TGTGCCAGTAGTATTCTGCAGGACAGAGGATTTTACTCCTACAATGAGCAGTTCTTC	CASSILQDRGFYSYNEQFF
NA	TRBD1	TRBV19	TRBJ1-2	TGTGCCAGTATACCGACGCCGGGACAGGGTCTTCCGTATGGCTACACCTTC	CASIPTPGQGLPYGYTF
few	NA	TRBV14	TRBJ2-7	TGTGCCAGCAGCCAAGATCTCAACGAGCAGTACTTC	CASSQDLNEQYF
few	NA	TRBV4-2	TRBJ2-7	TGTGCCAGCAGCCAAGGTTGGGGGGACGAGCAGTACTTC	CASSQGWGDEQYF
NA	TRBD1	TRBV29-1	TRBJ2-4	TGCAGCGCCTCGAGGGGGCAGGGGGACATTCAGTACTTC	CSASRGQGDIQYF
few	NA	TRBV18	TRBJ2-6	TGTGCCAGCTCACCGAGTATCATCCAGACCTCTGGGGCCAACGTCCTGACTTTC	CASSPSIIQTSGANVLTF
NA	NA	TRBV6-6	TRBJ2-2	TGTGCCAGCAGACCGACAGAGTACTACGGGGAGCTGTTTTTT	CASRPTEYYGELFF
few	NA	TRBV7-2	TRBJ1-2	TGTGCCAGCAGTTTCTCGGTTTATGGCTACACCTTC	CASSFSVYGYTF
NA	TRBD1	TRBV4-1	TRBJ1-4	TGCGCCAGCAGCCAAGTGGCAGGGGGTGAAAAACTGTTTTTT	CASSQVAGGEKLFF
NA	NA	TRBV15	TRBJ2-2	TGTGCCACCAGCAGAGATCTAGCGAAGAACACCGGGGAGCTGTTTTTT	CATSRDLAKNTGELFF
few	TRBD1	TRBV28	TRBJ2-7	TGTGCCAGCACTTCCGGACAGGGGGCAAACGAGCAGTACTTC	CASTSGQGANEQYF
NA	TRBD2	TRBV18	TRBJ2-3	TGTGCCAGCTCACTACGGACTAGCGGGGATACGCAGTATTTT	CASSLRTSGDTQYF
few	NA	TRBV4-3	TRBJ2-6	TGCGCCAGCAGCCAAGAACGTCGGATCTCTGGGGCCAACGTCCTGACTTTC	CASSQERRISGANVLTF
many	NA	TRBV14	TRBJ1-2	TGTGCCAGCAGCCAAGACAGAGGCTACACCTTC	CASSQDRGYTF
NA	NA	TRBV5-6	TRBJ2-7	TGTGCCAGCAGCTTGTTTCAGAGCAACGAGCAGTACTTC	CASSLFQSNEQYF
NA	TRBD2	TRBV9	TRBJ2-1	TGTGCCAGCAGCGTACAGCTAGCGGGAGTGAATGAGCAGTTCTTC	CASSVQLAGVNEQFF
NA	NA	TRBV7-2	TRBJ1-2	TGTGCCAGCAGCTTACTCCCTGGTGCGGGGACCACTAACTATGGCTACACCTTC	CASSLLPGAGTTNYGYTF
NA	TRBD1	TRBV9	TRBJ2-1	TGTGCCAGCAGCGTAGTAGGGGGCGACAGCTACAATGAGCAGTTCTTC	CASSVVGGDSYNEQFF
NA	TRBD2	TRBV27	TRBJ2-1	TGTGCCAGCAGTTCCACTAGCGACGGCCGGGATGAGCAGTTCTTC	CASSSTSDGRDEQFF
NA	NA	TRBV7-9	TRBJ1-1	TGTGCCAGCAGCTTAAGGGGAAACACTGAAGCTTTCTTT	CASSLRGNTEAFF
few	NA	TRBV6-5	TRBJ1-2	TGTGCCAGCAGTTACGGGGGTCCTAACTATGGCTACACCTTC	CASSYGGPNYGYTF
NA	NA	TRBV5-1	TRBJ2-5	TGCGCCAGCAGCTTGGCGGGGACTGTGGAGACCCAGTACTTC	CASSLAGTVETQYF
few	TRBD1	TRBV14	TRBJ2-1	TGTGCCAGCAGCCAAGTGGACAGGGTTTTCTCCTACAATGAGCAGTTCTTC	CASSQVDRVFSYNEQFF
few	NA	TRBV2	TRBJ2-2	TGTGCCAGCAGTGAGGCCGGGCCCGGGGAGCTGTTTTTT	CASSEAGPGELFF